Below, one T cell receptor (beta chain) is given with its context. These data come from a study of regulatory T cells in long-lasting Graves disease. Across the whole study: Patients with new Graves' disease had used antithyroid drugs below 3 months.

Time point in this sample: newly diagnosed GD, antithyroid drugs for less than 3 months. The TCR library was made from RNA that had been extracted from PBMCs in TRIzol. The V gene's germline CDR1 is MNHNS and CDR2 SASEGT. V was clipped by 2 bases and J by 6 bases, with 10 bases between them. This CDR3 contains 14 residues. Relying on iRepertoire HTBI primers and Arm-PCR of CDR3 regions, the team built TCR beta libraries. TCRdb re-called the multiplex PCR reads with MiXCR, one entry per CDR3 protein. The sample records 350,000 to 550,000 distinct CDR3 sequences, about a sixth being singletons. The same data also contributed to another study, on T cells in Graves' hyperthyroidism and ophthalmopathy. From that second work: TCR CDR3 regions were first amplified by RT-PCR with HTBI primers. Model-based prediction identified ophthalmopathy a median about 7 months prior to its onset.

J is TRBJ1-4 and V is TRBV6-1, with D maybe TRBD1 (6 bases). The sample was peripheral blood mononuclear cells (PBMCs), taken at new diagnosis, from a patient treated with antithyroid drugs. The receptor's source is a woman younger than 35 with Graves disease. The CDR3 here is CASSEWSGDEKLFF. CDR3 coding DNA: TGTGCCAGCAGTGAATGGTCAGGGGATGAAAAACTGTTTTTT.